The T cell receptor (beta chain) under discussion was sequenced for a study of blood T cell repertoires in COVID-19. Study information: Samples came from the United States, Italy and Spain, spanning acute and convalescent COVID-19. In each case, the material was cDNA or gDNA derived from T cells, B-cell-depleted T cells, or PBMCs.

As processed by the authors: Reference gene primer amplification gave nucleated cell count estimates. Produced via immunoSEQ multiplex PCR; TCRdb's table is partial and in-frame only. Clonal size and the V and J genes are those of that table, whereas D and trimming came from the DNA. The sample lists some 110,000 clones, about 81% occurring once. This clone was seen just once. This CDR3 region has 14 residues. Germline CDR1 and CDR2: KGHSY and FQNENV. V was pared by 4 bases and J by 7 bases, with 16 bases between. Source material: peripheral blood. This TCR came from a man aged 70 or older with acute or convalescent COVID-19. The chain carries TRBV16 and TRBJ1-1; D possibly corresponds to TRBD1 (5 bases). The CDR3, as DNA: TGTGCCAGCAGCCGTCATCTGGGAGGGGATGAAGCTTTCTTT. Encoded protein: CASSRHLGGDEAFF.